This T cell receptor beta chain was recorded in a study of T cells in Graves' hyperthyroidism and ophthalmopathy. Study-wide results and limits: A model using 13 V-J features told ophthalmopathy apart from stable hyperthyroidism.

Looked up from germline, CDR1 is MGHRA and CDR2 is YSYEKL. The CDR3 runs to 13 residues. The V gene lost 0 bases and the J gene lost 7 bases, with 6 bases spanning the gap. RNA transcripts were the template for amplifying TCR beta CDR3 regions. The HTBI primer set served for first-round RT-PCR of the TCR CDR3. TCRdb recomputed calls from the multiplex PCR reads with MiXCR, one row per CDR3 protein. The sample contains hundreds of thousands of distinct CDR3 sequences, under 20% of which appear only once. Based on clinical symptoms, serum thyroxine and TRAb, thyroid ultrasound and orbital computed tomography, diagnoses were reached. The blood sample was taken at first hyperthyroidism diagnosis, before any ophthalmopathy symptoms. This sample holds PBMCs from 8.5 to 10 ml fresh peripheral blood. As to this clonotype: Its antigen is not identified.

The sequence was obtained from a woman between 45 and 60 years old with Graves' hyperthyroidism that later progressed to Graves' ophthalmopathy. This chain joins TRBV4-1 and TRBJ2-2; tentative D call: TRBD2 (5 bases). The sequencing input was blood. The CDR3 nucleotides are TGCGCCAGCAGCCAAGATCGGGGCGGGGAGCTGTTTTTT. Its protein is CASSQDRGGELFF.